The clone carrying this T cell receptor (beta chain) was counted only a few times. The antigen remains undetermined. The data originate from a study of cytotoxic CD8 clonotypes in ibrutinib-treated CLL. Study-wide background: Specimens for response were gathered following a median around eleven months of therapy, spanning 6 to 36. The study, taken as a whole, reports: Clonality at baseline surpassed age-matched healthy donors and tracked circulating CD8+ T-cell counts.

Assay: immunoSEQ multiplex PCR; the TCRdb copy retains only in-frame clones and omits some. The table has tens of thousands of clones, approximately 57% seen once. Trimming cost V 4 bases and J 0 bases, with 4 bases left between them. The germline V gene has CDR1 SGHVS and CDR2 FNYEAQ. The CDR3 extends over 13 amino acids. The receptor's source is a human donor with chronic lymphocytic leukemia. The chain joins TRBV7-6 to TRBJ1-5; D unresolved. Sequencing was performed on PBMCs, taken after 12 months of ibrutinib treatment. This chain's CDR3 is CASSSYSNQPQHF. In DNA form, the CDR3 reads TGTGCCAGCAGCTCTTATAGCAATCAGCCCCAGCATTTT.